The subject of this entry is one T cell receptor beta chain. The germline CDR1 and CDR2 sequences are LNHDA and SQIVND (reference sequence). The CDR3 consists of 14 residues. The germline V and J ends were trimmed by 0 bases and 3 bases, with 9 bases remaining between them. The data belong to a study of cytomegalovirus exposure and HLA in healthy donors. This PCR relied on a set of 60 Vbeta primers and 13 Jbeta primers. Profiled with immunoSEQ multiplex PCR; TCRdb holds only in-frame clones, not every one. The sample lists approximately 140,000 clones; 70% to 80% were seen once. Specimen: PBMCs. The chain couples TRBV19 to TRBJ2-7; tentatively, D is TRBD2 (5 bases). The clonotype was recovered from a woman between 50 and 59 years old in good health and CMV-seronegative. CDR3 in DNA: TGTGCCAGTAGTATAGATGGAGGATACTACGAGCAGTACTTC. Translating it yields CASSIDGGYYEQYF.